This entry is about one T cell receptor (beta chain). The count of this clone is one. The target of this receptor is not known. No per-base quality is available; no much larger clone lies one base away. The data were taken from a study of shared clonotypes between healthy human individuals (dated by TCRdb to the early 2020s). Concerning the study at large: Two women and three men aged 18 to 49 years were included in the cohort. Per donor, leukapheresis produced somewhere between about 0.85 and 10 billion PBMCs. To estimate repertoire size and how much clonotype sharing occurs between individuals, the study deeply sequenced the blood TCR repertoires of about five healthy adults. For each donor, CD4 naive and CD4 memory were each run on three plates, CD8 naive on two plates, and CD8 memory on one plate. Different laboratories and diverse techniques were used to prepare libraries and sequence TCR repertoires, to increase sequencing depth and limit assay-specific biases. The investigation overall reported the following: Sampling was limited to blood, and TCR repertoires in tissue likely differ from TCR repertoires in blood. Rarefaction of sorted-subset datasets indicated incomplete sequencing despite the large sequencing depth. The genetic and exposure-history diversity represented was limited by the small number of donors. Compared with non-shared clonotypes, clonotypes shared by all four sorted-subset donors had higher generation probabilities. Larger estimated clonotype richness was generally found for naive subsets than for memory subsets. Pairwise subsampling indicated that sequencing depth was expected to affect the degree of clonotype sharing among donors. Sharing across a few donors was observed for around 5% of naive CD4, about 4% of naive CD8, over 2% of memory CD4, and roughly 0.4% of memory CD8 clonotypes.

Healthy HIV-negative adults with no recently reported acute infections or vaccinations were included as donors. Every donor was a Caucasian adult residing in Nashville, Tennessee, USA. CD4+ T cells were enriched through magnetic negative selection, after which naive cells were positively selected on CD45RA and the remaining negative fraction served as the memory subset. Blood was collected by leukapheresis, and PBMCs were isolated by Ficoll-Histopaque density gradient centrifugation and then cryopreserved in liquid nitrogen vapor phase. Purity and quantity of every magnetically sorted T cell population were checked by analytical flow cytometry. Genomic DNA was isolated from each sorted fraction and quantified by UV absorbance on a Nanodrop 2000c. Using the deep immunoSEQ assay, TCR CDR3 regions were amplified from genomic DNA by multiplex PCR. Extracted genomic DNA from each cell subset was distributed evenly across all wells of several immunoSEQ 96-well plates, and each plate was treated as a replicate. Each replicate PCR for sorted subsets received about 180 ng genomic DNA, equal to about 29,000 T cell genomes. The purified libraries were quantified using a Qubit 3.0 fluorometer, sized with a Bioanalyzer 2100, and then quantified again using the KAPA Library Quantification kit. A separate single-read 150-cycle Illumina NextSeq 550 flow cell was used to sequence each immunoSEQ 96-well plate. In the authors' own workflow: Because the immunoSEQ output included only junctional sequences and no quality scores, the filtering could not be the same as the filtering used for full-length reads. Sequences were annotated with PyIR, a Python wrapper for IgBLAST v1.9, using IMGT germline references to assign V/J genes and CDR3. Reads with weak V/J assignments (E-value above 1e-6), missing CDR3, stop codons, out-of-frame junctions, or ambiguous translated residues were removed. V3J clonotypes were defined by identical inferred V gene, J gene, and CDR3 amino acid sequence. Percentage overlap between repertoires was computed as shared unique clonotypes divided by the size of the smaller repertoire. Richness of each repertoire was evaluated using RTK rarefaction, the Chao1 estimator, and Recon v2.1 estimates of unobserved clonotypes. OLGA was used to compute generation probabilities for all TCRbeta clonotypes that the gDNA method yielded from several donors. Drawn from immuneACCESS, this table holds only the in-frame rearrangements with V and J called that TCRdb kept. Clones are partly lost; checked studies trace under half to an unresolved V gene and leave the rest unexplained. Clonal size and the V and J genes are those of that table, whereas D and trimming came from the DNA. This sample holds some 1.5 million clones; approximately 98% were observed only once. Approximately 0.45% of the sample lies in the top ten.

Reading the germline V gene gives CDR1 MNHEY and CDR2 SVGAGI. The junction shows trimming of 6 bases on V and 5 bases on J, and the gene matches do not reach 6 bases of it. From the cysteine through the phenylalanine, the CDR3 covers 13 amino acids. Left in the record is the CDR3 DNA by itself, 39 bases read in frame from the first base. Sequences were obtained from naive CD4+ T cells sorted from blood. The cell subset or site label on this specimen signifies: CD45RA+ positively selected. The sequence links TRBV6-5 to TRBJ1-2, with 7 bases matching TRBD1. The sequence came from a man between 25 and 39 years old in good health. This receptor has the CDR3 CASSPDREYGYTF. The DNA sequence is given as TGTGCCAGCAGCCCCGACAGGGAATATGGCTACACCTTC.